Many counts were recorded for the clone carrying this TCR beta chain. Its target is not known. A second PCR of about 7 to 12 cycles used a sample-barcoded 5' primer and a J-beta primer mix. Each cDNA molecule carried a tag from a template-switch adaptor that contained 12 random nucleotides. MiXCR was run by TCRdb on the 5' RACE reads, yielding one entry per CDR3 protein. In the table there are fewer than 700,000 distinct CDR3 sequences, over 40% of which are singletons. The CDR3 is 14 amino acids. Trimming shortened V by 4 bases and J by 5 bases, and 11 bases separated the two germline ends. The germline V gene has CDR1 LGHNA and CDR2 YSLEER. This sample stems from a study of blood T cells in healthy people across ages. About the research overall: With template switching, about one barcoded beta molecule was captured per two T cells. Study findings and constraints: Long-lived donors had more naive CD4+ cells and higher diversity than aged donors.

The rearrangement uses TRBV4-3 and TRBJ2-2; perhaps D is TRBD1 or TRBD2 (5 bases each). This clonotype was obtained from an older man in good health. The sample consisted of blood. The CDR3 region is CASSLTGGTGELFF. DNA of the CDR3: TGCGCCAGCAGCCTGACTGGGGGTACCGGGGAGCTGTTTTTT.